These T cell receptor beta chains were read from a single sample in a study of PD-1 blockade in classical Hodgkin lymphoma. Data came from immunoSEQ multiplex PCR; TCRdb stores just in-frame clones and leaves some out. This sample yields about 14,000 clones, of which just under 80% are seen a single time; more than 20% belongs to the top ten. The sample consisted of peripheral blood mononuclear cells (PBMCs), taken before the second cycle of nivolumab. These receptors were obtained from a human donor with classical Hodgkin lymphoma. CDR3s include the opening cysteine and the closing phenylalanine or tryptophan. D genes are given only for firm matches. Rows give clone size only sometimes, using once, few, many, or a class for an expanded clone.

CDR3 protein: CASSPIGYNSPLHF
CDR3 DNA: TGTGCCAGCAGCCCGATTGGTTATAATTCACCCCTCCACTTT
V gene: TRBV5-7
D gene: NA
J gene: TRBJ1-6
clone size: NA

CDR3 protein: CATRGNSLMNTEAFF
CDR3 DNA: TGTGCCACCAGGGGCAACTCCCTCATGAACACTGAAGCTTTCTTT
V gene: TRBV2
D gene: NA
J gene: TRBJ1-1
clone size: few

CDR3 protein: CASSPPGAGELFF
CDR3 DNA: TGTGCCAGCTCACCACCGGGCGCCGGGGAGCTGTTTTTT
V gene: TRBV18
D gene: NA
J gene: TRBJ2-2
clone size: few

CDR3 protein: CASSRGQGGNQPQHF
CDR3 DNA: TGTGCCAGCAGCAGAGGACAGGGTGGAAATCAGCCCCAGCATTTT
V gene: TRBV6-6
D gene: TRBD1
J gene: TRBJ1-5
clone size: NA

CDR3 protein: CASSPRTGTNEKLFF
CDR3 DNA: TGTGCCAGCTCACCCCGGACAGGGACTAATGAAAAACTGTTTTTT
V gene: TRBV18
D gene: TRBD1
J gene: TRBJ1-4
clone size: NA

CDR3 protein: CASSFTGGRMKEKLFF
CDR3 DNA: TGTGCCAGCAGTTTTACAGGGGGCAGGATGAAAGAAAAACTGTTTTTT
V gene: TRBV7-9
D gene: TRBD1
J gene: TRBJ1-4
clone size: NA

CDR3 protein: CASSYFLTGVNGYTF
CDR3 DNA: TGTGCCAGCAGTTACTTCTTGACAGGGGTAAATGGCTACACCTTC
V gene: TRBV6-5
D gene: TRBD1
J gene: TRBJ1-2
clone size: NA

CDR3 protein: CASSKAGRDVSGANVLTF
CDR3 DNA: TGTGCCAGCAGCAAAGCCGGGAGAGATGTCTCTGGGGCCAACGTCCTGACTTTC
V gene: TRBV21-1
D gene: NA
J gene: TRBJ2-6
clone size: once

CDR3 protein: CASSWQGENEQFF
CDR3 DNA: TGTGCCAGCAGCTGGCAGGGGGAGAATGAGCAGTTCTTC
V gene: TRBV7-9
D gene: TRBD1
J gene: TRBJ2-1
clone size: NA

CDR3 protein: CASSRQLEAFF
CDR3 DNA: TGTGCCAGCAGTCGCCAGCTTGAAGCTTTCTTT
V gene: TRBV6-6
D gene: NA
J gene: TRBJ1-1
clone size: NA

CDR3 protein: CASSLQGSYTF
CDR3 DNA: TGTGCCAGCAGTTTACAGGGGAGCTACACCTTC
V gene: TRBV28
D gene: NA
J gene: TRBJ1-2
clone size: few

CDR3 protein: CASSQGFGGIAFF
CDR3 DNA: TGCGCCAGCAGCCAAGGATTTGGGGGGATAGCTTTCTTT
V gene: TRBV4-3
D gene: NA
J gene: TRBJ1-1
clone size: once

CDR3 protein: CASTRQGATGNTIYF
CDR3 DNA: TGTGCCAGCACCAGACAGGGGGCTACAGGAAACACCATATATTTT
V gene: TRBV2
D gene: TRBD1
J gene: TRBJ1-3
clone size: NA

CDR3 protein: CASSTTGTSGGEGYNEQFF
CDR3 DNA: TGTGCCAGCTCGACGACGGGGACTAGCGGGGGAGAGGGTTACAATGAGCAGTTCTTC
V gene: TRBV18
D gene: TRBD2
J gene: TRBJ2-1
clone size: NA

CDR3 protein: CAWSRWGPGELFF
CDR3 DNA: TGTGCCTGGAGTCGCTGGGGGCCCGGGGAGCTGTTTTTT
V gene: TRBV30
D gene: NA
J gene: TRBJ2-2
clone size: NA

CDR3 protein: CASSLVDRGLYNEQFF
CDR3 DNA: TGTGCCAGCAGCTTGGTGGACAGGGGGCTGTACAATGAGCAGTTCTTC
V gene: TRBV5-6
D gene: TRBD1
J gene: TRBJ2-1
clone size: few

CDR3 protein: CASSIGGAGTEAFF
CDR3 DNA: TGTGCCAGCAGTATAGGGGGCGCCGGCACTGAAGCTTTCTTT
V gene: TRBV25-1
D gene: TRBD1
J gene: TRBJ1-1
clone size: NA

CDR3 protein: CASSSRTGKETQYF
CDR3 DNA: TGTGCCAGCAGCTCAAGGACAGGGAAAGAGACCCAGTACTTC
V gene: TRBV11-2
D gene: TRBD1
J gene: TRBJ2-5
clone size: NA

CDR3 protein: CASSFRGRDTQYF
CDR3 DNA: TGTGCCAGCAGCTTCAGGGGAAGGGATACGCAGTATTTT
V gene: TRBV7-2
D gene: NA
J gene: TRBJ2-3
clone size: NA

CDR3 protein: CASSPIFGNQETQYF
CDR3 DNA: TGTGCCAGCTCACCTATTTTCGGGAACCAAGAGACCCAGTACTTC
V gene: TRBV18
D gene: NA
J gene: TRBJ2-5
clone size: NA

CDR3 protein: CASRRDNSYEQYF
CDR3 DNA: TGTGCCAGCAGACGGGACAACTCCTACGAGCAGTACTTC
V gene: TRBV2
D gene: NA
J gene: TRBJ2-7
clone size: few

CDR3 protein: CASSGDEGGYGYTF
CDR3 DNA: TGTGCCAGCAGTGGGGACGAGGGAGGCTATGGCTACACCTTC
V gene: TRBV2
D gene: NA
J gene: TRBJ1-2
clone size: NA

CDR3 protein: CASSPRDEAFF
CDR3 DNA: TGTGCCAGCAGCCCGCGGGACGAAGCTTTCTTT
V gene: TRBV11-2
D gene: NA
J gene: TRBJ1-1
clone size: NA

CDR3 protein: CASSLVGLAGGGEQFF
CDR3 DNA: TGTGCCAGCAGCTTGGTAGGGCTAGCGGGGGGTGGGGAGCAGTTCTTC
V gene: TRBV5-8
D gene: TRBD2
J gene: TRBJ2-1
clone size: NA

CDR3 protein: CASSQGGESVNEQFF
CDR3 DNA: TGTGCCAGCAGCCAAGGCGGAGAAAGTGTGAATGAGCAGTTCTTC
V gene: TRBV4-2
D gene: NA
J gene: TRBJ2-1
clone size: NA

CDR3 protein: CASSPDGNYGYTF
CDR3 DNA: TGTGCCAGCAGTCCGGACGGAAACTATGGCTACACCTTC
V gene: TRBV27
D gene: NA
J gene: TRBJ1-2
clone size: NA

CDR3 protein: CASSLTALNTEAFF
CDR3 DNA: TGTGCCAGCAGCTTGACAGCCTTGAACACTGAAGCTTTCTTT
V gene: TRBV7-6
D gene: NA
J gene: TRBJ1-1
clone size: few

CDR3 protein: CASSGPGSYNEQFF
CDR3 DNA: TGTGCCAGCAGCGGCCCAGGGTCTTACAATGAGCAGTTCTTC
V gene: TRBV9
D gene: NA
J gene: TRBJ2-1
clone size: NA

CDR3 protein: CASSVYGYSYNEQFF
CDR3 DNA: TGTGCCAGCAGCGTATACGGATACTCCTACAATGAGCAGTTCTTC
V gene: TRBV9
D gene: NA
J gene: TRBJ2-1
clone size: NA

CDR3 protein: CASAGGSLQETQYF
CDR3 DNA: TGTGCCAGTGCAGGGGGCTCCCTCCAAGAGACCCAGTACTTC
V gene: TRBV19
D gene: TRBD1
J gene: TRBJ2-5
clone size: NA

CDR3 protein: CASSPNTGAGELFF
CDR3 DNA: TGTGCCAGCAGCCCTAATACAGGGGCCGGGGAGCTGTTTTTT
V gene: TRBV9
D gene: TRBD1
J gene: TRBJ2-2
clone size: NA

CDR3 protein: CASSPAAPGQGTGNTIYF
CDR3 DNA: TGTGCCAGCTCACCAGCCGCCCCGGGACAGGGAACTGGAAACACCATATATTTT
V gene: TRBV18
D gene: TRBD1
J gene: TRBJ1-3
clone size: NA

CDR3 protein: CASSPIAGAANSPLHF
CDR3 DNA: TGTGCCAGCTCACCGATTGCAGGGGCGGCTAATTCACCCCTCCACTTT
V gene: TRBV18
D gene: NA
J gene: TRBJ1-6
clone size: NA

CDR3 protein: CASSEAAGRDTEAFF
CDR3 DNA: TGTGCCAGCAGTGAAGCGGCGGGGCGCGACACTGAAGCTTTCTTT
V gene: TRBV6-1
D gene: NA
J gene: TRBJ1-1
clone size: few

CDR3 protein: CASSLALTQANYGYTF
CDR3 DNA: TGTGCCAGCAGCTTAGCGCTAACACAGGCTAACTATGGCTACACCTTC
V gene: TRBV7-2
D gene: NA
J gene: TRBJ1-2
clone size: NA

CDR3 protein: CASSLAPGTYEQYF
CDR3 DNA: TGCGCCAGCAGCTTGGCCCCAGGAACCTACGAGCAGTACTTC
V gene: TRBV5-1
D gene: NA
J gene: TRBJ2-7
clone size: NA

CDR3 protein: CASSLIGRLDLKETQYF
CDR3 DNA: TGTGCCAGCAGCTTAATTGGGCGTCTCGACTTGAAAGAGACCCAGTACTTC
V gene: TRBV7-2
D gene: NA
J gene: TRBJ2-5
clone size: NA

CDR3 protein: CASSLSTGGYTF
CDR3 DNA: TGTGCCAGCAGCCTTTCAACGGGGGGCTACACCTTC
V gene: TRBV28
D gene: NA
J gene: TRBJ1-2
clone size: NA

CDR3 protein: CASSVTPLSVDTQYF
CDR3 DNA: TGTGCCAGCAGTGTTACGCCGTTAAGTGTAGATACGCAGTATTTT
V gene: TRBV2
D gene: NA
J gene: TRBJ2-3
clone size: NA

CDR3 protein: CASSPVGGSYNEQFF
CDR3 DNA: TGCGCCAGCAGCCCCGTGGGGGGCTCCTACAATGAGCAGTTCTTC
V gene: TRBV5-1
D gene: NA
J gene: TRBJ2-1
clone size: NA